This entry is about one T cell receptor (beta chain). In its sample, this clonotype comes out as medium-sized (0.01 to 0.1%). Its antigen target is currently unknown. Base qualities are not recorded, but no much larger clone differs from it by a single base. Read against the paper, the sample's time point label means: sample taken at primary tumor resection. The donors were 65 to 90 patients from the lung TRACERx cohort who had early-stage, untreated non-small cell lung cancer. TCR sequencing used whole RNA extracted from tumor and nontumor lung tissue, or from cryopreserved PBMC samples, without cell sorting. A patient was chosen for TCR sequencing only when enough RNA was available from at least two tumor regions. Tumor and adjacent nontumor lung specimens were reviewed by a lung pathologist before selection. Libraries were made using 5' RACE. Sequencing relied on a NextSeq 500. The TCR library protocol attached a unique molecular identifier to each TCR cDNA molecule to allow correction of PCR and sequencing errors. The authors' analysis ran thus. Decombinator tools were used for TCR identification, UMI-based error correction and CDR3 extraction. Expanded TCRs were defined as those above a frequency of 2 per 1,000, corresponding to the top 1% of the tumor frequency distribution. Expanded tumor TCRs statistically deemed absent (corrected P<0.05) from at least one tumor region were classed as regional, and all other expanded tumor TCRs were classed as ubiquitous. Renyi diversity was computed with the R vegan package after each repertoire had been subsampled 100 times to 5,000 TCRs. CDR3 similarity networks were constructed using string-kernel similarity of amino acid triplets, with links drawn between CDR3s whose pairwise similarity was above 0.82. The public reads were run again by TCRdb, first through fastp at Q25 and then through MiXCR, and only productive beta chains were kept. Rows are combined by CDR3 protein, so each entry shows the most common genes and DNA. What appears here as the V and J calls and clone size reflects TCRdb's work, not the paper's. The sample contains more than 9,000 distinct CDR3 sequences, around 6% of them found a single time. The leading ten clones occupy 10% of the sample.

The sample originates from a study of spatial heterogeneity in lung cancer (dated by TCRdb to about 2019). With respect to the entire study: Beta-chain transcripts were consistently detected in greater numbers than alpha-chain transcripts, which likely reflects a higher abundance of beta-chain transcripts. In non-small cell lung cancer, the study quantitatively compared TCR alpha and beta repertoires across several tumor regions, matched nontumor lung, and blood. In tumor regions, TCR transcript counts showed a strong correlation with a T cell transcriptional module score from matched bulk RNA-seq. In the raw uncorrected reads, each unique combination of TCR and UMI appeared on average more than ten times. Both alpha and beta chains were TCR-sequenced in roughly 200 tumor regions, approximately 68 matched nontumor lung samples and roughly 50 PBMC samples obtained at surgery. The study linked features of the TCR repertoire to counts of nonsynonymous mutations, which were determined by whole-exome sequencing of tumor tissue. Overall study results and their limits: The tumor nonsynonymous mutation count correlated with the number of expanded alpha and beta TCRs within the tumor. The count of ubiquitous expanded TCRs correlated with the count of ubiquitous nonsynonymous mutations, and the count of regional expanded TCRs correlated with the count of regional nonsynonymous mutations. Additional single-cell paired TCR alpha and beta sequencing was considered necessary to confirm, at a functional level, the hypothesis that regional TCRs recognize regional mutations. Estimated TCR-seq coverage of tumor T cells was only 7% to 8.5% for alpha chains and around 14% for beta chains.

Sequences SGHRS (CDR1) and YFSETQ (CDR2) are obtained from the germline V gene. The CDR3 sequence holds 16 residues, the cysteine and phenylalanine included. Just CDR3 DNA is preserved here, 48 bases in frame from base 1. V lost 2 bases and J lost 1 base, and the count of bases not matched to a germline gene is 8. This clonotype was obtained from a male donor with early-stage non-small cell lung cancer. The V gene is TRBV5-1 and the J gene is TRBJ1-1, and TRBD1 aligns with 7 junction nucleotides. The sample here was lung tumor tissue, taken at surgery. The CDR3 is CASSLITGTANTEAFF. The sequence in DNA is TGCGCCAGCAGCTTAATTACCGGGACAGCGAACACTGAAGCTTTCTTT.